This T cell receptor (beta chain) was captured by sequencing in a study of blood T cell repertoires in COVID-19 (dated by TCRdb to about 2020). About the full investigation: Samples covering the acute and convalescent phases of COVID-19 were provided by collaborators in the United States, Italy and Spain. A de-identified subject ID, COVID-19 status, age in years and sex were almost always included in the sample metadata. Where available, HLA class I and class II types were taken from metadata supplied by the sample provider and were not determined by assay-based typing. Samples came from the ongoing ImmuneRACE study (first 160 participants) plus 1,254 subjects from 6 global collaborators. The repertoires were released in a freely available public database intended as a resource for research on the immune response to SARS-CoV-2. The prospective study material was composed of cDNA or gDNA derived from T cells, B-cell-depleted T cells, or PBMCs. Subjects who had been exposed to COVID-19, were actively infected with it, or had recovered from it provided the deeply sampled blood TCRbeta repertoires that made up the dataset. Broader findings and caveats from the paper: Clinical and demographic metadata were provided uncurated, with the amount varying by source and participant.

Note on this clone: Its antigen is unknown. Base qualities were left out, and no much larger clone turns up one base away.

The immunoSEQ Assay, a bias-controlled multiplex PCR, was used to amplify TCRbeta CDR3 regions from genomic DNA. Under the source paper's analysis protocol: The number of nucleated cells in each sample was estimated by amplification of reference gene primers within the assay. Sequence reads were collapsed and filtered to measure the absolute abundance of every unique TCRbeta CDR3 rearrangement. For each sample, productive Simpson clonality was calculated as the square root of Simpson's diversity index over productive rearrangements. TCRdb's version of the immuneACCESS table is confined to in-frame rearrangements and falls short of the full clone set. An unresolved V gene accounts for under half of the shortfall where checked; the remainder is of unknown origin. That table gives V, J and clone size, and the DNA gave D and trimming. This sample lists roughly 190,000 clones; over 70% were detected once. Approximately 2.9% of the sample lies in the top ten.

The collaborating institutions used their own protocols to collect whole blood in K2EDTA tubes. For TCRbeta analysis, collaborator samples were shipped as frozen whole blood, as isolated PBMCs, or as DNA extracted from either sample type. Sequencing was carried out using peripheral blood. The receptor was isolated from a man aged 50 to 59 with active or convalescent COVID-19.

CDR3 protein: CASSEWGIRVYEQYF. The nucleotides read TGTGCCAGCAGTGAATGGGGCATCAGAGTCTACGAGCAGTACTTC. The receptor chain draws on TRBV25-1 and TRBJ2-7; 5 matching bases give a weak D call of TRBD1. Looking up the germline V gene yields CDR1 MGHDK and CDR2 SYGVNS. V sheds 1 base and J sheds 3 bases, leaving 13 bases between their ends. Reading from cysteine to phenylalanine, the CDR3 counts 15 amino acids. The read is trimmed to its CDR3 DNA, 45 bases read in frame from base 1.